The 25 T cell receptor beta chains presented below share a single source sample, sequenced in a study of shared T cell receptors in the human thymus. Profiling relied on immunoSEQ multiplex PCR, and the TCRdb table lists in-frame clones only, not all of them. The sample records hundreds of thousands of clones, roughly 90% being singletons. These data were also reused for a study on human thymus T cells.

The specimen sequenced was thymocytes. The origin of the receptors is a boy in the first two years of life with a congenital heart defect.

A few counts support this clone. The V call is TRBV19, the J call TRBJ2-7; maybe TRBD1 (6 bases). Germline V gives CDR1 LNHDA, CDR2 SQIVND (reference sequence). V was cut by 3 bases and J by 3 bases, with 9 bases left in between. The CDR3 is 13 amino acids. The CDR3 DNA reads TGTGCCAGTAGTATCTCGGACAGCTACGAGCAGTACTTC. It encodes CASSISDSYEQYF.

The chain is built from TRBV6-4 and TRBJ2-1; possible D gene TRBD2, 6 bases. Trimming stripped 0 bases from V and 5 bases from J, with 17 bases between. The CDR3 totals 17 residues. Germline CDR1 MRHNA, CDR2 SNTAGT. As DNA, the CDR3 is TGTGCCAGCAGTGACTCGGCCAGCGGGCTTGATCACAATGAGCAGTTCTTC. Translated, it gives CASSDSASGLDHNEQFF.

This chain joins TRBV7-2 and TRBJ2-2; tentative D call: TRBD2 (7 bases). With 4 bases removed from V and 3 bases from J, the gap between germline ends came to 18 bases. The germline V gene encodes CDR1 SGHTA and CDR2 FQGNSA. The CDR3 loop spans 17 amino acids. The CDR3 region has the DNA TGTGCCAGCAGCTCCCTAGGGGGGAGGGCGGACACCGGGGAGCTGTTTTTT. Translation gives CASSSLGGRADTGELFF.

The table lists this clone with a count of one. The CDR3 DNA sequence: TGCGCCAGCAGTCGATTAGCGGGAGGGCCGTACAATGAGCAGTTCTTC. This sequence encodes CASSRLAGGPYNEQFF. The chain links TRBV10-2 to TRBJ2-1, with 11 bases lining up with TRBD2. V gave up 5 bases and J gave up 4 bases; unmatched junction bases: 7. The CDR3 runs to 16 residues. The germline CDR1 and CDR2 sequences are WSHSY and SAAADI.

This clone has more than one count but fewer than ten. The genes are TRBV5-5 and TRBJ1-5; D possibly corresponds to TRBD1 (5 bases). The CDR3 consists of 15 residues. CDR1 and CDR2 (germline): SGHKS, YYEKEE (reference sequence). Trimming left V 1 base short and J 4 bases short, with 12 bases between. CDR3 sequence reads: CASSLTGGENQPQHF. The CDR3 DNA reads as TGTGCCAGCAGCTTGACGGGGGGGGAGAATCAGCCCCAGCATTTT.

The CDR3 region is CAWSVTAGVNSGNTIYF. CDR3 nucleotide sequence: TGTGCCTGGAGTGTAACGGCAGGGGTTAACTCTGGAAACACCATATATTTT. The rearrangement uses TRBV30 and TRBJ1-3, with a tentative D call TRBD1 (6 bases). V was shortened by 0 bases and J by 0 bases, with 15 bases between the two germline ends. The CDR3 has 17 amino acids. From germline, CDR1 is GTSNPN and CDR2 SVGIG (reference sequence).

The genes are TRBV7-2 and TRBJ1-2; 7 nucleotides align to TRBD1. The V segment lost 3 bases and the J segment 8 bases; nucleotides outside the gene matches: 18. Germline V gene sequence: CDR1 SGHTA, CDR2 FQGNSA. The CDR3 is made up of 17 amino acids. CDR3 protein: CASSFDAQGGFISGYTF. CDR3 nucleotides: TGTGCCAGCAGCTTCGATGCTCAAGGGGGCTTTATCAGCGGCTACACCTTC.

This clone was seen once. The chain has TRBV5-1 and TRBJ2-4, with 10 bases that match TRBD1. V lost 4 bases and J lost 0; bases outside the gene matches: 13. Germline CDR1 is SGHRS and CDR2 is YFSETQ. CDR3 length: 19 amino acids. The CDR3 here is CASSPPGQGPQGAKNIQYF. DNA for the CDR3: TGCGCCAGCAGCCCACCGGGACAGGGGCCTCAGGGAGCCAAAAACATTCAGTACTTC.

The chain links TRBV6-5 to TRBJ1-1, with TRBD1 matching over 7 bases. The length of the CDR3 is 15 residues. Germline trimming cut 2 bases from V and 1 base from J; bases unmatched to any gene: 4. From germline, CDR1 is MNHEY and CDR2 SVGAGI. CDR3 DNA: TGTGCCAGCAGTTACACGACAGGGCAGAACACTGAAGCTTTCTTT. It specifies CASSYTTGQNTEAFF.

The chain joins TRBV7-2 to TRBJ2-1; possibly TRBD2 for D (6 bases). This CDR3 contains 19 residues. The V gene's germline CDR1 is SGHTA and CDR2 FQGNSA. Trimming cost V 5 bases and J 6 bases, with 29 bases left between them. DNA for the CDR3: TGTGCCAGCAGCACAGCTCCCCGGGACTCGCGCGGCGACCTCAATGAGCAGTTCTTC. Encoded protein: CASSTAPRDSRGDLNEQFF.

This chain joins TRBV2 and TRBJ2-1; TRBD2 matches 10 bases. The trim removed 6 bases at V and 9 bases at J, leaving 17 bases unmatched. Germline CDR1 reads SNHLY; CDR2 reads FYNNEI. The CDR3 is 17 residues long. In nucleotides, the CDR3 is TGTGCCAGCAGCATTGCGCGAAAGCGGGAGGGAGGTAGTGAGCAGTTCTTC. It encodes CASSIARKREGGSEQFF.

The chain couples TRBV30 to TRBJ2-5, with unresolved D. The V gene lost 1 base and the J gene lost 4 bases, with 13 bases spanning the gap. Germline CDR1 GTSNPN, CDR2 SVGIG (reference sequence). CDR3 length equals 14 residues. In nucleotides, the CDR3 is TGTGCCTGGAGTGGAGTTGGGCTACGAGAGACCCAGTACTTC. This sequence encodes CAWSGVGLRETQYF.

This chain links TRBV5-1 with TRBJ2-3; tentative D call: TRBD2 (6 bases). Trimming left V 0 bases short and J 1 base short, with 12 bases between. This CDR3 comprises 16 residues. Per the germline V gene, CDR1 is SGHRS and CDR2 is YFSETQ. CDR3 DNA: TGCGCCAGCAGCTTGGACCCCGGAGGGCGCACAGATACGCAGTATTTT. Protein sequence: CASSLDPGGRTDTQYF.

This clone was detected only a few times. The gene calls are TRBV13 and TRBJ2-1; perhaps TRBD2 as D (7 bases). Germline-derived CDR1 and CDR2 are PRHDT and FYEKMQ (reference sequence). The CDR3 is 19 residues long. Trimming left V 5 bases short and J 9 bases short, with 32 bases between. The DNA of the CDR3 is TGTGCCAGCAGCCACGGAGCAAGCGGGACACCTGAGAAGTACGTTGAGCAGTTCTTC. Translated: CASSHGASGTPEKYVEQFF. Full variable domain (missing parts from reference TRBV13 and TRBJ2-1): AAGVIQSPRHLIKEKRETATLKCYPIPRHDTVYWYQQGPGQDPQFLISFYEKMQSDKGSIPDRFSAQQFSDYHSELNMSSLELGDSALYFCASSHGASGTPEKYVEQFFGPGTRLTVL.

The count of this clone is one. V is TRBV5-4 and J is TRBJ2-2, with D possibly TRBD2 on 5 matching bases. Trimming took 4 bases from V and 10 from J, leaving 17 bases between them. The CDR3 runs to 14 residues. Germline V gives CDR1 SGHNT, CDR2 YYREEE (reference sequence). The CDR3 loop is CASSPRREPEELFF. For the CDR3, the DNA is TGTGCCAGCAGCCCCCGCCGGGAACCGGAGGAGCTGTTTTTT.

The V call is TRBV13, the J call TRBJ2-7; 9 nucleotides line up with TRBD2. The J segment lost 2 bases and the V segment lost 3 bases, leaving 5 bases of the junction unmatched. The germline V gene encodes CDR1 PRHDT and CDR2 FYEKMQ (reference sequence). This CDR3 is built from 15 residues. CDR3 amino acids: CASSLGLAGTYEQYF. The DNA of the CDR3 is TGTGCCAGCAGCTTGGGCCTAGCGGGAACCTACGAGCAGTACTTC.

J is TRBJ2-5 and V is TRBV7-2; 13 nucleotides agree with TRBD2. Germline V CDR1 and CDR2: SGHTA, FQGNSA. Trimming removed 2 bases from V and 1 base from J; junction bases left unmatched: 4. This CDR3 region has 17 residues. CDR3 DNA sequence: TGTGCCAGCAGCTTACGTGGACTAGCGGGAGCCCAAGAGACCCAGTACTTC. Residues: CASSLRGLAGAQETQYF.

The chain combines TRBV27 with TRBJ2-3, with TRBD2 identical over 11 bases. The trim removed 6 bases at V and 3 bases at J, leaving 8 bases unmatched. Germline CDR1 reads MNHEY; CDR2 reads SMNVEV (reference sequence). The CDR3 runs to 16 residues. The CDR3 protein is CASSSTSGRRTDTQYF. CDR3 nucleotides: TGTGCCAGCAGCTCAACTAGCGGGAGAAGGACAGATACGCAGTATTTT.

The chain uses TRBV15 and TRBJ2-1; D ambiguous. Between the trimmed V and J ends, which lost 0 bases and 4 bases, there was a span of 13 bases. Per the germline V gene, CDR1 is LNHNV and CDR2 is YYDKDF (reference sequence). The CDR3 loop spans 16 amino acids. CDR3 sequence: CATSREAGGRYNEQFF. The CDR3 DNA reads TGTGCCACCAGCAGAGAGGCCGGCGGCAGATACAATGAGCAGTTCTTC.

J is TRBJ2-5 and V is TRBV6-5; weak D call: TRBD2 (6 bases). This CDR3 comprises 15 residues. Germline CDR1 MNHEY, CDR2 SVGAGI. V lost 0 bases and J lost 3, with 11 bases in between. CDR3 in DNA: TGTGCCAGCAGTTACTCATCGGGAGTTGAAGAGACCCAGTACTTC. Residues: CASSYSSGVEETQYF.

The chain links TRBV2 to TRBJ2-2; 7 nucleotides match TRBD1. V was pared by 4 bases and J by 12 bases, with 14 bases of the junction left unmatched. Germline V gene sequence: CDR1 SNHLY, CDR2 FYNNEI. This CDR3 contains 15 residues. CDR3 coding DNA: TGTGCCAGCAGTGGCCCCTCGGGGACAGAGGTCCAGCTGTTTTTT. This translates into CASSGPSGTEVQLFF.

The chain is built from TRBV5-6 and TRBJ2-3; 7 bases align to TRBD2. CDR1 SGHDT and CDR2 YYEEEE come from the germline V gene. J gave up 2 bases and V 4 bases, and 7 bases lay outside the gene matches. The CDR3 extends over 15 amino acids. The CDR3 DNA reads TGTGCCAGCAGCCGGGGGGTCCGGAACACAGATACGCAGTATTTT. This translates into CASSRGVRNTDTQYF.

The J gene is TRBJ2-2, the V gene TRBV19, with 12 bases lining up with TRBD2. After removal of 5 bases from V and 1 base from J, the junction contained 2 bases not matched to a gene. CDR1 and CDR2 (germline): LNHDA, SQIVND (reference sequence). CDR3 length: 16 residues. DNA of the CDR3: TGTGCCAGTAGTTGGACTAGCGGGGTGAACACCGGGGAGCTGTTTTTT. Translation gives CASSWTSGVNTGELFF.

This chain joins TRBV18 and TRBJ2-1; TRBD2 might be the D (6 bases). V lost 6 bases, J lost 10 bases, and 19 bases lay in between. Germline V CDR1 and CDR2: KGHSH, LQKENI. The CDR3 contains 14 residues. DNA of the CDR3: TGTGCCAGCTCCCCTAGTACCCTGGAGGGAGAGCAGTTCTTC. The encoded protein is CASSPSTLEGEQFF.

The chain joins TRBV6-1 to TRBJ1-2, with 9 bases fitting TRBD1. The germline CDR1 and CDR2 sequences are MNHNS and SASEGT. The V gene end was trimmed by 6 bases and the J gene end by 3 bases; junction bases not matched to a gene: 8. The CDR3 sequence is 15 residues long. The CDR3 here is CASRGEDRGDYGYTF. In nucleotides, the CDR3 is TGTGCCAGCAGGGGAGAAGACAGGGGGGACTATGGCTACACCTTC.